What follows describes a single T cell receptor beta chain. These data originate in a study of OX40 agonist ivuxolimab in advanced cancers. The repertoire was sequenced with immunoSEQ multiplex PCR; TCRdb's copy has only in-frame clones and lacks some. This sample has 50,000 to 65,000 clones, with roughly four fifths found just once. The sequences come from CD4+ or CD8+ T cells sorted from blood, collected in a trial of the OX40 agonist ivuxolimab. The source of this sequence is an adult with an advanced solid tumor such as melanoma, head and neck, liver or kidney cancer.

CDR3 amino acids: CASSPRTGTRNNEQFF. The DNA for the CDR3 is TGTGCCAGCAGCCCCCGCACCGGGACTAGAAACAATGAGCAGTTCTTC. The gene calls are TRBV7-9 and TRBJ2-1; 8 bases line up with TRBD2. J gave up 5 bases and V 5 bases, and 11 bases lay outside the gene matches. The CDR3 extends over 16 amino acids. Germline CDR1 SEHNR, CDR2 FQNEAQ (reference sequence). The whole variable domain, remainder taken from reference TRBV7-9 and TRBJ2-1, is DTGVSQNPRHKITKRGQNVTFRCDPISEHNRLYWYRQTLGQGPEFLTYFQNEAQLEKSRLLSDRFSAERPKGSFSTLEIQRTEQGDSAMYLCASSPRTGTRNNEQFFGPGTRLTVL.